This TCR beta chain appears in the sequencing data of a study of blood T cell repertoires in COVID-19. The overall study: From the United States, Italy and Spain came samples of acute and convalescent COVID-19. Nucleic acid was either cDNA or gDNA, and it came from T cells, B-cell-depleted T cells, or PBMCs.

Germline loops: CDR1 MNHNS, CDR2 SASEGT. This CDR3 comprises 18 residues. V trimming: 3 bases; J trimming: 0 bases; junction bases outside the gene matches: 11. Per the original data handling: Amplified reference gene primers provided the basis for estimating nucleated cell counts. TCRdb keeps only in-frame clones here, not all; method: immunoSEQ multiplex PCR. D and trimming were read from the DNA, whereas the V and J calls and clone size are those reported in that table. The profile covers around 150,000 clones, with more than 60% appearing a single time and 16% taken by the ten largest. The chain uses TRBV6-1 and TRBJ1-1; 9 positions agree with TRBD1. The TCR originated in a middle-aged man with acute or convalescent COVID-19. The sequencing input was peripheral blood. Here the CDR3 DNA reads TGTGCCAGCAGTGACGTCCCGATACAGGGGGCGGTGAACACTGAAGCTTTCTTT. Translating it yields CASSDVPIQGAVNTEAFF.